These 20 T cell receptor beta chains were all obtained from the same sample, sequenced in a study of PD-1 blockade in classical Hodgkin lymphoma (dated by TCRdb to the early 2020s). Libraries were constructed by the immunoSEQ multiplex PCR assay. TCRdb's version of the immuneACCESS table is confined to in-frame rearrangements and falls short of the full clone set. An unresolved V gene accounts for under half of the shortfall where checked; the remainder is of unknown origin. The sample contains around 25,000 clones, 85% to 95% of them found a single time. The ten largest account for around 3.6% of the sample. The time point label of this sample denotes: newly diagnosed, previously untreated cHL patient sample. Sequencing was done on a sample of peripheral blood mononuclear cells (PBMCs). The receptors stem from a human donor with classical Hodgkin lymphoma.

The chain uses TRBV18 and TRBJ1-3; D remains unclear. Germline CDR1 is KGHSH and CDR2 is LQKENI. CDR3 length equals 14 residues. Trimming removed 2 bases at V and 0 bases at J, with 5 bases between. CDR3 region: CASSPGSSGNTIYF. The CDR3 nucleotides read TGTGCCAGCTCACCAGGCAGCTCTGGAAACACCATATATTTT.

The chain carries TRBV28 and TRBJ2-3; D is perhaps TRBD1 (6 bases). V was clipped by 5 bases and J by 3 bases, with 15 bases between them. Germline V gene sequence: CDR1 MDHEN, CDR2 SYDVKM. This CDR3 is 15 amino acids long. This CDR3 reads CASSEYRVRTDTQYF. DNA for the CDR3: TGTGCCAGCAGTGAGTACAGGGTTCGAACAGATACGCAGTATTTT.

This chain connects TRBV27 to TRBJ2-2; possible D gene TRBD1, 5 bases. Trimming removed 5 bases at V and 3 bases at J, with 13 bases between. The germline V gene has CDR1 MNHEY and CDR2 SMNVEV (reference sequence). The CDR3 runs 15 residues. The CDR3 DNA reads TGTGCCAGCAGTGGGGCCGAGGCGGACACCGGGGAGCTGTTTTTT. It codes for CASSGAEADTGELFF.

The chain is built from TRBV27 and TRBJ1-1; D remains ambiguous. CDR1 and CDR2 from the germline V gene are MNHEY and SMNVEV (reference sequence). Trimming removed 0 bases at V and 0 bases at J, with 2 bases between. This CDR3 is 13 amino acids long. This CDR3 is CASSLSVNTEAFF. CDR3 nucleotide sequence: TGTGCCAGCAGTTTATCTGTGAACACTGAAGCTTTCTTT.

The chain recombines TRBV11-3 with TRBJ2-1, with TRBD2 as a possible D gene (6 bases). Germline V lookup: CDR1 SGHNT, CDR2 YENEEA. This CDR3 has 16 residues. V lost 3 bases and J lost 6, with 18 bases in between. The CDR3 bases are TGTGCCAGCAGCTTTCGGGGCGGGATAGGTCCCAATGAGCAGTTCTTC. It encodes CASSFRGGIGPNEQFF.

The V and J genes are TRBV18 and TRBJ2-5; D is perhaps TRBD2 (6 bases). This CDR3 spans 11 amino acids. Germline CDR1 reads KGHSH; CDR2 reads LQKENI. Trimming shortened V by 6 bases and J by 10 bases, and 12 bases separated the two germline ends. CDR3: CASSPGEVQYF. CDR3 nucleotide sequence: TGTGCCAGCTCTCCGGGAGAGGTCCAGTACTTC.

This CDR3 is CASSSRTGPTDTQYF. The CDR3 coding sequence is TGCGCCAGCAGCTCGAGGACAGGGCCCACAGATACGCAGTATTTT. V is TRBV5-1 and J is TRBJ2-3; the match to TRBD1 covers 8 bases. CDR1 SGHRS and CDR2 YFSETQ come from the germline V gene. The CDR3 is 15 residues long. The V segment lost 3 bases and the J segment 2 bases; nucleotides outside the gene matches: 5.

This sequence joins TRBV19 and TRBJ1-2, with TRBD1 as a possible D gene (6 bases). This CDR3 has 14 amino acids. Germline V gives CDR1 LNHDA, CDR2 SQIVND (reference sequence). V was shortened by 6 bases and J by 4 bases, with 15 bases between the two germline ends. The CDR3 sequence: CASSRPGQIYGYTF. In nucleotides, the CDR3 is TGTGCCAGTAGCCGGCCCGGACAGATCTATGGCTACACCTTC.

J is TRBJ1-1 and V is TRBV11-1, with unresolved D. Looked up from germline, CDR1 is SGHAT and CDR2 is FQDESV (reference sequence). Trimming cost V 7 bases and J 6 bases, with 15 bases left between them. CDR3 length: 13 amino acids. CDR3 loop: CASTLNLGAEAFF. CDR3 nucleotide sequence: TGTGCCAGCACCCTTAATCTTGGGGCTGAAGCTTTCTTT.

This chain joins TRBV7-9 and TRBJ2-5; 9 bases map to TRBD2. The V segment lost 11 bases and the J segment 0 bases; nucleotides outside the gene matches: 4. This CDR3 spans 13 amino acids. Germline-derived CDR1 and CDR2 are SEHNR and FQNEAQ (reference sequence). CDR3 amino acids: CAGGRANQETQYF. In DNA, the CDR3 is TGTGCCGGCGGGAGGGCCAACCAAGAGACCCAGTACTTC.

This chain uses TRBV29-1 with TRBJ2-1; 8 bases map to TRBD1. J was trimmed by 3 bases and V by 8 bases; bases with no gene match: 12. The CDR3 consists of 15 residues. Germline assignment: CDR1 SQVTM and CDR2 ANQGSEA. Here the CDR3 DNA reads TGCAGCCTCACGCCAGGGGGCGCACGCTACAATGAGCAGTTCTTC. Amino acid sequence: CSLTPGGARYNEQFF.

This clone appeared a single time. CDR3 sequence: CASSRAIPDTQYF. The CDR3 DNA sequence: TGTGCCAGCAGCCGAGCAATACCAGATACGCAGTATTTT. V gene TRBV7-3 combines with J gene TRBJ2-3, with D uncertain. The CDR3 has 13 residues. The germline V gene encodes CDR1 SGHTA and CDR2 FQGTGA. Trimming cost V 5 bases and J 4 bases, with 10 bases left between them.

The genes are TRBV19 and TRBJ2-3; D is unresolved. CDR3 size: 21 residues. V lost 5 bases to trimming and J lost 2 bases, with 32 bases between them. The germline V gene encodes CDR1 LNHDA and CDR2 SQIVND (reference sequence). In DNA, the CDR3 is TGTGCCAGTAGTCCAGGCAGCTCCAGTGGGATACCCGTTCCATACACAGATACGCAGTATTTT. Its translation is CASSPGSSSGIPVPYTDTQYF.

The chain links TRBV4-3 to TRBJ2-2; TRBD2 matches at 8 bases. V trimming: 5 bases; J trimming: 0 bases; junction bases outside the gene matches: 5. The CDR3 is 16 residues long. CDR1 is LGHNA, CDR2 YSLEER, per germline. The CDR3 loop is CASSSTAGANTGELFF. In nucleotides, the CDR3 is TGCGCCAGCAGCTCCACAGCGGGAGCGAACACCGGGGAGCTGTTTTTT.

The rearrangement joins TRBV19 to TRBJ2-7; 7 positions agree with TRBD2. The CDR3 extends over 14 amino acids. Germline V CDR1 and CDR2: LNHDA, SQIVND (reference sequence). V trimming: 0 bases; J trimming: 3 bases; junction bases outside the gene matches: 2. CDR3 nucleotides: TGTGCCAGTAGTATAGACACTAGCGACTACGAGCAGTACTTC. It encodes CASSIDTSDYEQYF.

The rearrangement uses TRBV11-2 and TRBJ2-5; TRBD2 aligns across 8 bases. The CDR3 covers 15 residues. Trimming at V came to 4 bases and at J to 5 bases, leaving 9 bases not matched to a gene. The germline V gene encodes CDR1 SGHAT and CDR2 FQNNGV. CDR3 nucleotide sequence: TGTGCCAGCAGCTCGGGGGGGACTAGTTGGGAGACCCAGTACTTC. Protein product: CASSSGGTSWETQYF.

The sample holds a few counts of this clone. This chain joins TRBV19 and TRBJ1-1; no definite D call. V was pared by 7 bases and J by 5 bases, with 14 bases between. This CDR3 comprises 13 residues. Looked up from germline, CDR1 is LNHDA and CDR2 is SQIVND (reference sequence). The DNA of the CDR3 is TGTGCCAGTAATCCTCGAGGGAGGACTGAAGCTTTCTTT. This codes for CASNPRGRTEAFF.

The gene calls are TRBV12-5 and TRBJ2-2, with a weak D call TRBD1 (7 bases). Per the germline V gene, CDR1 is LGHNT and CDR2 is FRNRAP. Trimming took 3 bases from V and 4 from J, leaving 12 bases between them. The CDR3 length is 15 residues. The CDR3 DNA is TGTGCTAGTGGTTTTGGCCAGGGGGGCACCGGGGAGCTGTTTTTT. Encoded protein: CASGFGQGGTGELFF.

V is TRBV7-3 and J is TRBJ2-3; D may be TRBD2 (5 bases). The ends were cut back, 4 bases at V and 1 base at J, with 6 bases in the middle. From germline, CDR1 is SGHTA and CDR2 FQGTGA. The CDR3 has 13 amino acids. CDR3 amino acids: CASSSGGTDTQYF. CDR3 sequence (DNA): TGTGCCAGCAGCTCCGGGGGCACAGATACGCAGTATTTT.

The gene calls are TRBV2 and TRBJ2-7; D unresolved. CDR1 and CDR2 (germline): SNHLY, FYNNEI. Trimming took off 3 bases at V and 1 base at J, with 13 bases between the two ends. The CDR3 is 15 residues long. In DNA form, the CDR3 reads TGTGCCAGCAGTGAGTTCACTTTTGGGTCCTACGAGCAGTACTTC. Protein product: CASSEFTFGSYEQYF. The complete variable domain, with remaining parts taken from reference TRBV2 and TRBJ2-7, reads EPEVTQTPSHQVTQMGQEVILRCVPISNHLYFYWYRQILGQKVEFLVSFYNNEISEKSEIFDDQFSVERPDGSNFTLKIRSTKLEDSAMYFCASSEFTFGSYEQYFGPGTRLTVT.